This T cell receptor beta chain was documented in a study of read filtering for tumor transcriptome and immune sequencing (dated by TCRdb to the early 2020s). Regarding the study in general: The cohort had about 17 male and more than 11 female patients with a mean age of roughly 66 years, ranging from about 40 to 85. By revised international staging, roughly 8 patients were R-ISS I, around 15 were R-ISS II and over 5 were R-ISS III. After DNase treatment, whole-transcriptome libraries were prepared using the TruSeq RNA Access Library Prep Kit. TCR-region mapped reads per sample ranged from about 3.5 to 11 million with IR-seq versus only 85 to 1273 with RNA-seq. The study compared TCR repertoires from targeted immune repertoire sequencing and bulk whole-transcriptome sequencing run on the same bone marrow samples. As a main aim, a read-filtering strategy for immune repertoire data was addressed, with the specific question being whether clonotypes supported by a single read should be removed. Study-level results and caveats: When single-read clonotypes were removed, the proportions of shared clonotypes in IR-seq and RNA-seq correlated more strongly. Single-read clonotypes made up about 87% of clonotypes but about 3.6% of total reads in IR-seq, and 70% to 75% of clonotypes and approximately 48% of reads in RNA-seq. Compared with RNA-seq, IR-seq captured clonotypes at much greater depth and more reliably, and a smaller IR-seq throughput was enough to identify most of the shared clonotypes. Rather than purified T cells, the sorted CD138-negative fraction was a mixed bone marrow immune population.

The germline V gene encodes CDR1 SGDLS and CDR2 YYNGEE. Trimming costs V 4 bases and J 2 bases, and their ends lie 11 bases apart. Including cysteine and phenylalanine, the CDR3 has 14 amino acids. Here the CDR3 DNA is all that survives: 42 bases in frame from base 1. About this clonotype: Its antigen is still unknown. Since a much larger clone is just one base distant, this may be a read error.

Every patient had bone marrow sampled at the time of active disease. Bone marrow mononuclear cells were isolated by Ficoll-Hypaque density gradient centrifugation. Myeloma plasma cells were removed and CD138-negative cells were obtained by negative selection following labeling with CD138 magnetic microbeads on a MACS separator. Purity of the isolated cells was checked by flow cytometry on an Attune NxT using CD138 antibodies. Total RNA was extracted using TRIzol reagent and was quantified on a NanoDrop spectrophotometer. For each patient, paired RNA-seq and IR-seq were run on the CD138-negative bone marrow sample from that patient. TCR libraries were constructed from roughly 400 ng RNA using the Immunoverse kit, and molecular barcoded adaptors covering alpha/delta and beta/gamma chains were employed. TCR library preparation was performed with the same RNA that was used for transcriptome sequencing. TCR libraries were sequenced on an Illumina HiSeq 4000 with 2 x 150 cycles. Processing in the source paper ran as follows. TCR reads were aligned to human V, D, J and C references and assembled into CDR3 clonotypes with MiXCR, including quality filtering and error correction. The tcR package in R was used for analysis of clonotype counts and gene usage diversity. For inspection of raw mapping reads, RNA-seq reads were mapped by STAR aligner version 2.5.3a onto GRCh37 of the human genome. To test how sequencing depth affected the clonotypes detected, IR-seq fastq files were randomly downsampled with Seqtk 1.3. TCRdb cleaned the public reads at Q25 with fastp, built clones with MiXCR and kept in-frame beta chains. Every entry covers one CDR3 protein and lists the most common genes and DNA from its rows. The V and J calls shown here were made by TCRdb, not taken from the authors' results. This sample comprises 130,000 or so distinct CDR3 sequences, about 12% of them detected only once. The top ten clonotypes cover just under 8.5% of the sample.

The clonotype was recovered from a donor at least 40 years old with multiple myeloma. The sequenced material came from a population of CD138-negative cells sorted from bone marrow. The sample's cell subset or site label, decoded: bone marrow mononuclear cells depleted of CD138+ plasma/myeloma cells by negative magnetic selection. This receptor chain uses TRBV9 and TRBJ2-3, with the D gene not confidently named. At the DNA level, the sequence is TGTGCCAGCAGCAAGGGATTCATCACAGATACGCAGTATTTT. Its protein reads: CASSKGFITDTQYF.